Below, 19 T cell receptor beta chains from the same sample are listed, as sequenced in a study of blood T cell repertoires in COVID-19 (TCRdb year 2020). Library preparation was by the immunoSEQ multiplex PCR assay. What TCRdb holds here is the immuneACCESS table cut down to in-frame rearrangements. Part of the clones is not present; checked against another copy, under half of the missing clones reflect an unresolved V gene, and the others are unexplained. This sample has approximately 100,000 clones in its table, and about four fifths of those were observed once. Around a quarter of the sample comes from the top ten. The sequencing sample was made of peripheral blood. The receptors stem from a man in his sixties with acute or convalescent COVID-19.

The V call is TRBV18, the J call TRBJ2-1; 13 nucleotides agree with TRBD2. This CDR3 region has 16 residues. CDR1 and CDR2 from the germline V gene are KGHSH and LQKENI. V was clipped by 4 bases and J by 8 bases; unmatched bases: 8. In DNA form, the CDR3 reads TGTGCCAGCTCACTAGGACTAGCGGGAGCGGTAGATGAGCAGTTCTTC. Translating it yields CASSLGLAGAVDEQFF. Drawing the rest from reference TRBV18 and TRBJ2-1, the complete variable domain is NAGVMQNPRHLVRRRGQEARLRCSPMKGHSHVYWYRQLPEEGLKFMVYLQKENIIDESGMPKERFSAEFPKEGPSILRIQQVVRGDSAAYFCASSLGLAGAVDEQFFGPGTRLTVL.

The chain couples TRBV10-3 to TRBJ1-2; tentative D call: TRBD1 (5 bases). CDR1 ENHRY and CDR2 SYGVKD come from the germline V gene. V was clipped by 11 bases and J by 5 bases, with 18 bases between them. The CDR3 runs 13 residues. CDR3 in amino acids: CAASRVESYGYTF. In nucleotides, the CDR3 is TGTGCCGCCTCCAGGGTTGAGTCTTATGGCTACACCTTC.

The chain combines TRBV20-1 with TRBJ1-5, with a tentative D call TRBD1 (6 bases). The CDR3 has 13 residues. Germline CDR1 and CDR2: DFQATT and SNEGSKA (reference sequence). Trimming shortened V by 3 bases and J by 7 bases, and 13 bases separated the two germline ends. In nucleotides, the CDR3 is TGCAGTGCTAGTCAGCCAGGGGAACAGCCCCAGCATTTT. Its protein product is CSASQPGEQPQHF.

As regards this clone: This specimen includes other DNA sequences encoding the same CDR3. This chain joins TRBV19 and TRBJ1-5; the D is unclear. This CDR3 is 14 amino acids long. V was trimmed by 2 bases and J by 0 bases, leaving 5 bases between them. Germline loops: CDR1 LNHDA, CDR2 SQIVND (reference sequence). The CDR3 is CASSIYSSNQPQHF. DNA of the CDR3: TGTGCCAGTAGTATATACAGTAGCAATCAGCCCCAGCATTTT.

CDR3 nucleotides: TGTGCCAGCGGCAGGGGGGTAATGACTTCTGAAGCTTTCTTT. Translating gives CASGRGVMTSEAFF. The V gene is TRBV6-5, the J gene TRBJ1-1, with 7 bases matching TRBD1. Germline CDR1 MNHEY, CDR2 SVGAGI. Losses at the gene ends were 8 bases for V and 6 bases for J; bases not matched to a gene: 12. The CDR3 spans 14 residues.

The sample holds a few counts of this clone. CDR3 in amino acids: CASSNSAGGTLHF. The CDR3 coding sequence is TGTGCCAGTTCGAACTCGGCGGGGGGGACCCTCCACTTT. V gene TRBV19 combines with J gene TRBJ1-6, with a possible D match to TRBD1 (5 bases). The germline gives CDR1 LNHDA, CDR2 SQIVND (reference sequence). The CDR3 contains 13 residues. V lost 8 bases, J lost 14 bases, and 19 bases lay in between.

V usage is TRBV5-1 and J usage is TRBJ2-3; no reliable D call. V dropped 4 bases and J dropped 2 bases, with 11 bases sitting between them. Germline CDR1 SGHRS, CDR2 YFSETQ. This CDR3 spans 14 amino acids. CDR3 bases: TGCGCCAGCAGCGTCCAAAGACACACAGATACGCAGTATTTT. Translation: CASSVQRHTDTQYF.

This clone has only a few counts. The chain combines TRBV7-9 with TRBJ2-1; D unresolved. The germline V and J ends were trimmed by 0 bases and 5 bases, with 5 bases remaining between them. This CDR3 is built from 13 residues. Germline V gene data show CDR1 as SEHNR and CDR2 as FQNEAQ (reference sequence). The CDR3 is CASSLAPNNEQFF. The CDR3 DNA reads TGTGCCAGCAGCTTAGCCCCAAACAATGAGCAGTTCTTC.

This clone was seen more than once but under ten times. The same CDR3 also results from other DNA sequences found in this sample. The J gene is TRBJ1-2, the V gene TRBV2, with no clear D. Germline V gene data show CDR1 as SNHLY and CDR2 as FYNNEI. Trimming removed 3 bases at V and 4 bases at J, with 6 bases between. This CDR3 has 12 amino acids. The CDR3 DNA sequence: TGTGCCAGCAGTGATGACTCCTATGGCTACACCTTC. It yields the protein CASSDDSYGYTF.

The genes are TRBV3-1 (or the pseudogene TRBV3-2) and TRBJ2-7; 7 bases fit TRBD1. Germline CDR1 reads LGHDT; CDR2 reads YNNKEL (reference sequence). The CDR3 is 15 residues long. V was clipped by 1 base and J by 10 bases; unmatched bases: 13. CDR3 region: CASSQGRDRGPLQYF. The CDR3 DNA reads as TGTGCCAGCAGCCAAGGAAGAGATAGGGGGCCCCTCCAGTACTTC.

The V call is TRBV11-3, the J call TRBJ2-2; 8 nucleotides match TRBD1. This CDR3 region has 15 residues. Trimming took 7 bases from V and 0 from J; bases not matched to a gene: 4. The germline V gene encodes CDR1 SGHNT and CDR2 YENEEA. The CDR3 DNA is TGTGCCAGCACCCCGGACAGGGCGAACACCGGGGAGCTGTTTTTT. Translating it yields CASTPDRANTGELFF.

The chain has TRBV7-8 and TRBJ1-2, with D possibly matching TRBD1 (5 bases). V dropped 4 bases and J dropped 4 bases, with 10 bases sitting between them. This CDR3 contains 13 residues. CDR1 is SGHVS and CDR2 is FQNEAQ in the germline V gene. The CDR3 sequence: CASSSYQGYGYTF. CDR3 DNA: TGTGCCAGCAGCTCCTACCAGGGCTATGGCTACACCTTC.

The CDR3 region has the DNA TGTGCCAGCAAAGGACAGACTCACACTGAAGCTTTCTTT. It yields the protein CASKGQTHTEAFF. The chain combines TRBV25-1 with TRBJ1-1; TRBD1 is a possible D gene (6 bases). Germline-derived CDR1 and CDR2 are MGHDK and SYGVNS. Trimming left V 7 bases short and J 3 bases short, with 12 bases between. The CDR3 is 13 amino acids.

This chain links TRBV6-6 with TRBJ2-7, with TRBD1 matching 8 bases. This CDR3 spans 15 amino acids. Per the germline V gene, CDR1 is MNHNY and CDR2 is SVGAGI (reference sequence). V trimming: 6 bases; J trimming: 4 bases; junction bases outside the gene matches: 11. As DNA, the CDR3 is TGTGCCAGCAGCCCCCCCGGGACAGGTCTGTACGAGCAGTACTTC. It encodes CASSPPGTGLYEQYF.

This clone was seen only once. This chain links TRBV7-8 with TRBJ2-7, with 13 bases identical to TRBD2. This CDR3 is built from 15 residues. The V segment lost 5 bases and the J segment 6 bases; nucleotides outside the gene matches: 7. CDR1 is SGHVS and CDR2 is FQNEAQ in the germline V gene. The CDR3 DNA reads TGTGCCAGCAGCCCCCCGGGACTAGCGGGATCCGAGCAGTACTTC. Residues: CASSPPGLAGSEQYF.

The chain couples TRBV28 to TRBJ2-5; possible D gene TRBD1, 6 bases. V lost 6 bases and J 2 bases, leaving 13 bases between the germline ends. Germline CDR1 reads MDHEN; CDR2 reads SYDVKM. This CDR3 region has 14 residues. The CDR3 region is CASRVGDTQETQYF. As DNA, the CDR3 is TGTGCCAGCAGAGTGGGGGACACTCAAGAGACCCAGTACTTC.

This chain links TRBV5-1 with TRBJ1-2; weak D call: TRBD1 (6 bases). Germline assignment: CDR1 SGHRS and CDR2 YFSETQ. The CDR3 has 13 residues. V was pared by 4 bases and J by 4 bases, with 11 bases between. The CDR3 nucleotides are TGCGCCAGCAGCCCTAGGGACACCTATGGCTACACCTTC. The encoded protein is CASSPRDTYGYTF.

The CDR3 DNA reads as TGTGCCAGCAGCGGACAGAGCTGGACTGAAGCTTTCTTT. It encodes CASSGQSWTEAFF. The J gene is TRBJ1-1, the V gene TRBV7-8, with D perhaps TRBD1 (6 bases). This CDR3 has 13 residues. Germline-derived CDR1 and CDR2 are SGHVS and FQNEAQ. Trimming cost V 5 bases and J 5 bases, with 12 bases left between them.

The chain is built from TRBV5-1 and TRBJ1-1; tentatively, D is TRBD1 (6 bases). Trimming pared 5 bases from V and 11 bases from J, leaving 19 bases between. The CDR3 totals 13 residues. CDR1 and CDR2 from the germline V gene are SGHRS and YFSETQ. The CDR3 nucleotides are TGCGCCAGCAGTCGGGACACTCCGAACTACGCTTTCTTT. Its translation is CASSRDTPNYAFF.